This entry describes one TCR beta chain. Its specificity is not known. This sample is part of a study of OX40 agonist ivuxolimab in advanced cancers. As for the study in general: Patients with hepatocellular carcinoma, melanoma, renal cell or head and neck cancer made up the dose-escalation patients.

Researchers took blood at baseline, on cycle 4 day 1, and on cycle 7 day 1. TCRdb keeps only in-frame clones here, not all; method: immunoSEQ multiplex PCR. The sample includes nearly 95,000 clones, roughly 92% of them seen just once. Germline lookup yields CDR1 LNHDA and CDR2 SQIVND (reference sequence). The CDR3 loop spans 13 amino acids. The V end lost 3 bases, the J end lost 3 bases, and 8 bases lay between the germline ends. Study results and limitations: At 0.1 to 3.0 mg/kg, clonal expansion of CD4+ and CD8+ blood T cells had occurred by week 6. Average numbers of expanded clones were greater in CD8+ T cells than in CD4+.

The sequence was obtained from an adult with an advanced solid tumor such as melanoma, head and neck, liver or kidney cancer. The chain employs TRBV19 and TRBJ1-2; D perhaps matches TRBD1 (5 bases). The sample consisted of CD4+ or CD8+ T cells sorted from blood, taken in a trial of the OX40 agonist ivuxolimab. CDR3 nucleotides: TGTGCCAGTAGTATTATGGGGGACTATGGCTACACCTTC. Translating it yields CASSIMGDYGYTF.